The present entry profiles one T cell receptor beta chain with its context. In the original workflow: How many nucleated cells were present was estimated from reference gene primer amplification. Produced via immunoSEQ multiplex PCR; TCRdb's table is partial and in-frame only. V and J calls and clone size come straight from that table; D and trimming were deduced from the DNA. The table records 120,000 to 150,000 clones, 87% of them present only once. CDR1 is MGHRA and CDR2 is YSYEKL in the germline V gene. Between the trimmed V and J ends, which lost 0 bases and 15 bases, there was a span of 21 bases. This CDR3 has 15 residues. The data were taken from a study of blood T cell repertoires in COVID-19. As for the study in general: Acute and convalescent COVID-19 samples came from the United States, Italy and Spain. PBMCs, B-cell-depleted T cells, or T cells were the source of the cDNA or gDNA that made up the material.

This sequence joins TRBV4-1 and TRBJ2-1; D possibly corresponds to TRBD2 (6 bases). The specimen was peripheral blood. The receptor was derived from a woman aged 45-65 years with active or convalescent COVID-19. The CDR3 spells CASSQEPRWEAVWFF. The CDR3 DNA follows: TGCGCCAGCAGCCAAGAGCCTCGGTGGGAGGCCGTCTGGTTCTTC.